Presented here are 32 T cell receptor beta chains from one specimen sequenced in a study of cytomegalovirus exposure and HLA in healthy donors. 13 Jbeta primers and 60 Vbeta primers were used for the PCR. Libraries were prepared by immunoSEQ multiplex PCR; TCRdb keeps only in-frame clonotypes and omits some of them. The sample has about 98,000 clones; about 85% are singletons. The sequenced sample consisted of PBMCs. These receptor sequences come from a female donor in good health and CMV-seropositive.

This clone was seen only once. V usage is TRBV25-1 and J usage is TRBJ2-7; no definite D call. Germline assignment: CDR1 MGHDK and CDR2 SYGVNS. Trimming stripped 6 bases from V and 3 bases from J, with 9 bases between. The CDR3 is 12 residues long. The CDR3 here is CASRRQNYEQYF. The CDR3 DNA sequence: TGTGCCAGCAGGAGGCAGAACTACGAGCAGTACTTC.

The chain is built from TRBV4-2 and TRBJ1-6; 9 bases map to TRBD1. Germline lookup yields CDR1 LGHNA and CDR2 YNFKEQ. The CDR3 contains 15 residues. Trimming removed 0 bases from V and 12 bases from J; junction bases left unmatched: 6. The CDR3 is CASSQEGQGGGPLHF. The DNA of the CDR3 is TGTGCCAGCAGCCAAGAGGGACAGGGTGGCGGACCCCTCCACTTT.

In its sample, this clone was seen once. The chain carries TRBV5-6 and TRBJ2-7; D gene unclear. The V gene lost 0 bases and the J gene lost 6 bases, with 7 bases spanning the gap. Germline V CDR1 and CDR2: SGHDT, YYEEEE. The CDR3 has 12 amino acids. CDR3 DNA: TGTGCCAGCAGCTTGGGCGCCGGCGAGCAGTACTTC. This encodes CASSLGAGEQYF.

V is TRBV4-2 and J is TRBJ2-2; possibly TRBD1 for D (6 bases). Germline V lookup: CDR1 LGHNA, CDR2 YNFKEQ. The CDR3 sequence is 15 residues long. V was clipped by 1 base and J by 2 bases, with 8 bases between them. CDR3 DNA sequence: TGTGCCAGCAGCCAAGCAGGGACAAACACCGGGGAGCTGTTTTTT. This sequence encodes CASSQAGTNTGELFF.

This clone was detected once. The rearrangement uses TRBV5-1 and TRBJ1-4, with TRBD1 identical over 9 bases. CDR1 and CDR2 from the germline V gene are SGHRS and YFSETQ. Trimming cost V 0 bases and J 11 bases; bases outside gene matches: 5. CDR3 length: 14 residues. CDR3 residues: CASSLGGGQGKLFF. The DNA for the CDR3 is TGCGCCAGCAGCTTGGGGGGGGGACAGGGTAAACTGTTTTTT.

This clone was observed once. The V gene is TRBV25-1, the J gene TRBJ2-5; tentatively, D is TRBD1 (6 bases). With 5 bases removed from V and 3 bases from J, the gap between germline ends came to 7 bases. This CDR3 region has 12 residues. Per germline, CDR1 MGHDK and CDR2 SYGVNS. In DNA, the CDR3 is TGTGCCAGCAGTCAGGGGAAAGAGACCCAGTACTTC. This sequence encodes CASSQGKETQYF.

This sequence joins TRBV6-5 and TRBJ1-6; D call uncertain. This CDR3 is 13 amino acids long. Trimming stripped 4 bases from V and 10 bases from J, with 11 bases between. CDR1 is MNHEY and CDR2 is SVGAGI in the germline V gene. CDR3 region: CASSWENRSPLHF. Written as DNA, the CDR3 is TGTGCCAGCAGTTGGGAGAATAGGTCACCCCTCCACTTT.

The gene calls are TRBV7-3 and TRBJ2-5; D gene uncertain. V was cut by 2 bases and J by 1 base, with 5 bases left in between. Germline V CDR1 and CDR2: SGHTA, FQGTGA. The CDR3 extends over 13 amino acids. The DNA for the CDR3 is TGTGCCAGCAGCTTAGGCCCCCAAGAGACCCAGTACTTC. Amino acids: CASSLGPQETQYF.

The rearrangement links TRBV18 to TRBJ1-4, with 10 bases identical to TRBD1. Germline loops: CDR1 KGHSH, CDR2 LQKENI. The CDR3 runs 15 residues. Trimming removed 6 bases from V and 6 bases from J; junction bases left unmatched: 7. The CDR3 sequence is CASSPSGTGDEKLFF. CDR3 nucleotides: TGTGCCAGCTCGCCGTCCGGGACAGGGGATGAAAAACTGTTTTTT.

This chain connects TRBV13 to TRBJ2-7, with D hard to call. CDR3 length equals 15 residues. V lost 0 bases and J lost 6, with 15 bases in between. Germline V CDR1 and CDR2: PRHDT, FYEKMQ (reference sequence). CDR3 region: CASSLGGEESFEQYF. The CDR3 nucleotides are TGTGCCAGCAGCTTAGGAGGAGAAGAATCGTTCGAGCAGTACTTC.

The chain joins TRBV7-9 to TRBJ1-2; unclear D gene. From germline, CDR1 is SEHNR and CDR2 FQNEAQ (reference sequence). V was pared by 4 bases and J by 13 bases, with 10 bases between. The CDR3 has 10 residues. The CDR3 loop reads CASSWEGVTF. Written as DNA, the CDR3 is TGTGCCAGCAGCTGGGAGGGTGTCACCTTC.

V and J are TRBV5-1 and TRBJ2-4, with 7 bases fitting TRBD2. This CDR3 is 16 amino acids long. Trimming at V came to 2 bases and at J to 1 base, leaving 6 bases not matched to a gene. Germline V CDR1 and CDR2: SGHRS, YFSETQ. This CDR3 reads CASSLESGTAKNIQYF. The CDR3 nucleotides read TGCGCCAGCAGCTTAGAAAGCGGGACGGCCAAAAACATTCAGTACTTC. Full variable domain (rest looked up from reference TRBV5-1 and TRBJ2-4): KAGVTQTPRYLIKTRGQQVTLSCSPISGHRSVSWYQQTPGQGLQFLFEYFSETQRNKGNFPGRFSGRQFSNSRSEMNVSTLELGDSALYLCASSLESGTAKNIQYFGAGTRLSVL.

This chain uses TRBV5-4 with TRBJ2-7, with D perhaps TRBD1 (5 bases). V shed 2 bases and J shed 5 bases, with 14 bases lying between them. The CDR3 runs 14 residues. The germline V gene encodes CDR1 SGHNT and CDR2 YYREEE (reference sequence). The CDR3 loop reads CASSLSSQGHEQYF. The CDR3 DNA follows: TGTGCCAGCAGCTTATCCTCTCAGGGCCACGAGCAGTACTTC.

This rearrangement joins TRBV10-1 to TRBJ2-5; tentatively, D is TRBD2 (7 bases). Germline lookup yields CDR1 WNHNN and CDR2 SYGVQD (reference sequence). The germline V and J ends were trimmed by 3 bases and 5 bases, with 10 bases remaining between them. This CDR3 comprises 13 residues. CDR3 in amino acids: CASSDRGGETQYF. The CDR3 region has the DNA TGCGCCAGCAGTGACAGGGGAGGGGAGACCCAGTACTTC.

The chain recombines TRBV5-1 with TRBJ2-2; TRBD2 agrees at 11 bases. The ends lost 6 bases at V and 3 bases at J; junction bases unmatched: 4. Looked up from germline, CDR1 is SGHRS and CDR2 is YFSETQ. The CDR3 is made up of 15 amino acids. The CDR3: CASTRTSGHTGELFF. The CDR3 DNA follows: TGCGCCAGCACCCGGACTAGCGGGCACACCGGGGAGCTGTTTTTT.

V and J are TRBV19 and TRBJ2-5; TRBD1 matches 7 bases. This CDR3 region has 15 residues. CDR1 is LNHDA and CDR2 is SQIVND in the germline V gene (reference sequence). J gave up 1 base and V 6 bases, and 8 bases lay outside the gene matches. The CDR3 protein is CASRAPGQPQETQYF. In nucleotides, the CDR3 is TGTGCCAGTAGGGCTCCGGGACAGCCCCAAGAGACCCAGTACTTC.

The CDR3 nucleotides are TGTGCCAGCCGAGGGCAGAGAATTGGAAACACCATATATTTT. Protein: CASRGQRIGNTIYF. This chain joins TRBV6-1 and TRBJ1-3; D unresolved. Germline CDR1 is MNHNS and CDR2 is SASEGT. V lost 8 bases, J lost 3 bases, and 14 bases lay in between. The CDR3 has 14 residues.

The V call is TRBV6-6, the J call TRBJ2-3; 9 bases match TRBD2. Germline-derived CDR1 and CDR2 are MNHNY and SVGAGI (reference sequence). This CDR3 contains 16 residues. V gave up 6 bases and J gave up 0 bases; unmatched junction bases: 7. CDR3 DNA sequence: TGTGCCAGCAGGCTAGCGGGGCGTCCTAGCACAGATACGCAGTATTTT. It is translated as CASRLAGRPSTDTQYF.

This chain uses TRBV19 with TRBJ1-3; the match to TRBD1 covers 7 bases. Trimming at V came to 11 bases and at J to 8 bases, leaving 15 bases not matched to a gene. Germline V gene sequence: CDR1 LNHDA, CDR2 SQIVND (reference sequence). This CDR3 has 14 residues. The CDR3 loop is CALHFGRGFYTIYF. The CDR3 DNA is TGTGCCCTACACTTTGGCAGGGGGTTTTACACCATATATTTT.

The rearrangement joins TRBV4-1 to TRBJ2-7; possibly TRBD1 for D (6 bases). The CDR3 loop spans 16 amino acids. V lost 0 bases and J 2 bases, leaving 14 bases between the germline ends. CDR1 and CDR2 (germline): MGHRA, YSYEKL. The DNA for the CDR3 is TGCGCCAGCAGCCAAGAGGGGGCTGAGGGCGCCTACGAGCAGTACTTC. Its protein is CASSQEGAEGAYEQYF.

The chain has TRBV30 and TRBJ1-1, with D uncertain. CDR1 is GTSNPN and CDR2 is SVGIG in the germline V gene (reference sequence). Trimming stripped 4 bases from V and 1 base from J, with 10 bases between. The CDR3 runs to 13 residues. As DNA, the CDR3 is TGTGCCTGGACTCCACAGCAGAACACTGAAGCTTTCTTT. Its protein is CAWTPQQNTEAFF.

This clone was observed a single time. The J gene is TRBJ1-1, the V gene TRBV29-1, with D perhaps matching TRBD1 (5 bases). The germline CDR1 and CDR2 sequences are SQVTM and ANQGSEA. V lost 5 bases and J 1 base, leaving 14 bases between the germline ends. CDR3 length: 14 residues. DNA for the CDR3: TGCAGCGTTCGGGCGGCAGGGTCGAACACTGAAGCTTTCTTT. Translated, it gives CSVRAAGSNTEAFF.

Only a few counts were recorded for this clone. The gene calls are TRBV25-1 and TRBJ2-1, with 11 nucleotides matching TRBD2. Unmatched junction bases numbered 6, after V lost 2 bases and J lost 0 bases. The CDR3 sequence is 18 residues long. CDR1 is MGHDK, CDR2 SYGVNS, per germline. The CDR3 coding sequence is TGTGCCAGCAGTGAAGGGACTAGCGGCTATAGCTCCTACAATGAGCAGTTCTTC. Encoded protein: CASSEGTSGYSSYNEQFF.

The chain links TRBV19 to TRBJ1-1, with 8 nucleotides matching TRBD1. Per the germline V gene, CDR1 is LNHDA and CDR2 is SQIVND (reference sequence). This CDR3 is 16 amino acids long. The trim removed 4 bases at V and 0 bases at J, leaving 7 bases unmatched. CDR3 protein: CASSSRTGYMNTEAFF. DNA of the CDR3: TGTGCCAGTAGTAGTCGGACAGGGTACATGAACACTGAAGCTTTCTTT.

V and J are TRBV27 and TRBJ2-7; 12 positions match TRBD1. CDR1 is MNHEY and CDR2 is SMNVEV in the germline V gene (reference sequence). The CDR3 covers 17 residues. The ends lost 0 bases at V and 7 bases at J; junction bases unmatched: 10. The CDR3: CASSLSPGTGGRSEQYF. Written as DNA, the CDR3 is TGTGCCAGCAGTTTATCTCCCGGGACAGGGGGCCGTAGTGAGCAGTACTTC.

The rearrangement uses TRBV9 and TRBJ2-7; D uncertain. The CDR3 covers 13 residues. V was cut by 3 bases and J by 0 bases, with 7 bases left in between. CDR1 SGDLS and CDR2 YYNGEE come from the germline V gene. The CDR3 DNA sequence: TGTGCCAGCAGCGGGGCAAGCTCCTACGAGCAGTACTTC. This codes for CASSGASSYEQYF.

The V gene is TRBV2, the J gene TRBJ1-2; 10 nucleotides agree with TRBD1. V was pared by 5 bases and J by 6 bases, with 15 bases of the junction left unmatched. The length of the CDR3 is 17 residues. Looked up from germline, CDR1 is SNHLY and CDR2 is FYNNEI. The CDR3 is CASSYFIAGTGDDGYTF. The CDR3 nucleotides are TGTGCCAGCAGTTACTTTATAGCCGGGACAGGGGACGATGGCTACACCTTC.

J is TRBJ2-2 and V is TRBV11-2; D perhaps matches TRBD1 (6 bases). The V and J ends lost 3 bases and 5 bases respectively, with 10 bases between them. CDR3 length: 14 amino acids. Germline V gives CDR1 SGHAT, CDR2 FQNNGV. Written as DNA, the CDR3 is TGTGCCAGCAGCTTCACAGGGAGTACCGGGGAGCTGTTTTTT. It yields the protein CASSFTGSTGELFF.

This clone appeared once. The V and J genes are TRBV7-2 and TRBJ2-6, with TRBD2 identical over 7 bases. Trimming took 1 base from V and 0 from J; bases not matched to a gene: 3. Germline V CDR1 and CDR2: SGHTA, FQGNSA. The CDR3 loop spans 17 amino acids. CDR3 region: CASSLERGLSGANVLTF. Written as DNA, the CDR3 is TGTGCCAGCAGCTTAGAGCGGGGTCTCTCTGGGGCCAACGTCCTGACTTTC.

The CDR3 reads CASSLVANGELFF. CDR3 DNA sequence: TGCGCCAGCAGCTTGGTAGCGAACGGGGAGCTGTTTTTT. The chain links TRBV5-1 to TRBJ2-2; a weak D match, TRBD2 (5 bases). Germline lookup yields CDR1 SGHRS and CDR2 YFSETQ. This CDR3 contains 13 residues. Trimming took off 0 bases at V and 7 bases at J, with 7 bases between the two ends.

The chain combines TRBV19 with TRBJ2-3; D not certain. CDR1 is LNHDA, CDR2 SQIVND, per germline (reference sequence). This CDR3 has 15 amino acids. The V end was cut by 7 bases, the J end by 3 bases, with 17 bases between. CDR3 residues: CASTWSVIGTDTQYF. As DNA, the CDR3 is TGTGCCAGTACCTGGAGTGTAATCGGGACAGATACGCAGTATTTT.

The chain is built from TRBV5-1 and TRBJ2-5, with D possibly matching TRBD2 (6 bases). This CDR3 is 16 amino acids long. Trimming took off 1 base at V and 5 bases at J, with 18 bases between the two ends. Germline V gene lookup returns CDR1 SGHRS and CDR2 YFSETQ. CDR3 nucleotide sequence: TGCGCCAGCAGCTTGACCCAACTAGCAGGAAAGGAGACCCAGTACTTC. Protein: CASSLTQLAGKETQYF.